These 26 T cell receptor beta chains originate from one sample sequenced in a study of blood T cell repertoires in COVID-19. The method was immunoSEQ multiplex PCR; TCRdb's version includes in-frame clones alone and lacks a portion of them. Among roughly 180,000 clones listed, roughly nine tenths were seen once. Sequencing input: peripheral blood. Source of these receptors: a man younger than 35 with acute or convalescent COVID-19.

The genes are TRBV5-4 and TRBJ1-2; D perhaps matches TRBD1 (5 bases). The CDR3 is made up of 14 amino acids. Germline V gives CDR1 SGHNT, CDR2 YYREEE (reference sequence). V was trimmed by 2 bases and J by 4 bases, leaving 12 bases between them. DNA of the CDR3: TGTGCCAGCAGCTTCGCAGGGTCCCCCTATGGCTACACCTTC. Residues: CASSFAGSPYGYTF. Complete variable domain (other parts from reference TRBV5-4 and TRBJ1-2): ETGVTQSPTHLIKTRGQQVTLRCSSQSGHNTVSWYQQALGQGPQFIFQYYREEENGRGNFPPRFSGLQFPNYSSELNVNALELDDSALYLCASSFAGSPYGYTFGSGTRLTVV.

The chain joins TRBV27 to TRBJ1-1, with 7 bases that match TRBD1. CDR1 is MNHEY and CDR2 is SMNVEV in the germline V gene (reference sequence). This CDR3 contains 15 residues. Trimming took 2 bases from V and 1 from J; bases not matched to a gene: 4. The CDR3 here is CASSLRGRGNTEAFF. In nucleotides, the CDR3 is TGTGCCAGCAGTTTAAGGGGGCGCGGGAACACTGAAGCTTTCTTT.

The gene calls are TRBV12-3 or TRBV12-4 and TRBJ2-2, with D tentatively TRBD2 (6 bases). The V and J ends lost 3 bases and 6 bases respectively, with 8 bases between them. There are 13 residues in the CDR3. CDR3 in amino acids: CASSFGSPGELFF. In DNA form, the CDR3 reads TGTGCCAGCAGTTTCGGGAGCCCCGGGGAGCTGTTTTTT.

The gene calls are TRBV5-6 and TRBJ1-2; a weak D match, TRBD1 (6 bases). Trimming left V 4 bases short and J 7 bases short, with 20 bases between. The CDR3 totals 15 residues. The germline V gene encodes CDR1 SGHDT and CDR2 YYEEEE. The CDR3 region is CASSADPQGFRGYTF. The DNA for the CDR3 is TGTGCCAGCAGCGCCGACCCGCAGGGGTTCCGTGGCTACACCTTC.

This clone has only one observation. The chain has TRBV12-5 and TRBJ1-3; D gene ambiguous. Germline V gene lookup returns CDR1 LGHNT and CDR2 FRNRAP. The CDR3 consists of 14 residues. V was clipped by 4 bases and J by 7 bases, with 14 bases between them. CDR3 DNA sequence: TGTGCTAGTGGTTCGGAGGGAGGGTTTAACACCATATATTTT. Translated: CASGSEGGFNTIYF.

The chain has TRBV28 and TRBJ2-4; the D gene is possibly TRBD2 (6 bases). V was clipped by 6 bases and J by 4 bases, with 16 bases between them. Germline V gene data show CDR1 as MDHEN and CDR2 as SYDVKM. The CDR3 totals 15 residues. CDR3 sequence (DNA): TGTGCCAGCAGGGGATCAAGTGGGGGGAAAAACATTCAGTACTTC. Residues: CASRGSSGGKNIQYF. The full variable domain, completed using reference TRBV28 and TRBJ2-4, is DVKVTQSSRYLVKRTGEKVFLECVQDMDHENMFWYRQDPGLGLRLIYFSYDVKMKEKGDIPEGYSVSREKKERFSLILESASTNQTSMYLCASRGSSGGKNIQYFGAGTRLSVL.

This chain uses TRBV30 with TRBJ2-1, with 8 bases matching TRBD2. Germline V gene lookup returns CDR1 GTSNPN and CDR2 SVGIG (reference sequence). The CDR3 contains 14 residues. Germline trimming cut 5 bases from V and 3 bases from J; bases unmatched to any gene: 6. The CDR3 nucleotides read TGTGCCTGGCACAACGGGGGGGGCTACAATGAGCAGTTCTTC. This translates into CAWHNGGGYNEQFF.

The rearrangement links TRBV5-1 to TRBJ1-1; TRBD1 agrees at 7 bases. The germline V gene encodes CDR1 SGHRS and CDR2 YFSETQ. The CDR3 is 15 amino acids. V gave up 0 bases and J gave up 6 bases; unmatched junction bases: 8. CDR3 DNA sequence: TGCGCCAGCAGCTTGGTGGGCAGGGGGAGGCCTGAAGCTTTCTTT. This translates into CASSLVGRGRPEAFF.

The chain recombines TRBV19 with TRBJ2-6; D is unresolved. V gave up 4 bases and J gave up 0 bases, with 7 bases separating them. The CDR3 extends over 15 amino acids. The germline gives CDR1 LNHDA, CDR2 SQIVND (reference sequence). This CDR3 reads CASSTISSGANVLTF. In DNA, the CDR3 is TGTGCCAGTAGTACCATTAGCTCTGGGGCCAACGTCCTGACTTTC. The full variable domain, completed using reference TRBV19 and TRBJ2-6, is DGGITQSPKYLFRKEGQNVTLSCEQNLNHDAMYWYRQDPGQGLRLIYYSQIVNDFQKGDIAEGYSVSREKKESFPLTVTSAQKNPTAFYLCASSTISSGANVLTFGAGSRLTVL.

V usage is TRBV2 and J usage is TRBJ2-7, with no clear D. The CDR3 runs to 17 residues. Trimming stripped 2 bases from V and 3 bases from J, with 20 bases between. Germline loops: CDR1 SNHLY, CDR2 FYNNEI. The DNA for the CDR3 is TGTGCCAGCAGTGAAAGTCTGGGCGCACAATATAACTACGAGCAGTACTTC. The encoded protein is CASSESLGAQYNYEQYF.

The sample holds one count of this clone. The chain recombines TRBV9 with TRBJ1-2; tentative D call: TRBD1 (5 bases). Trimming took off 3 bases at V and 7 bases at J, with 16 bases between the two ends. Per the germline V gene, CDR1 is SGDLS and CDR2 is YYNGEE. The CDR3 extends over 14 amino acids. The CDR3 coding sequence is TGTGCCAGCAGCGGTACAGGTTCCTTGGGTGGCTACACCTTC. This encodes CASSGTGSLGGYTF.

The chain has TRBV5-5 and TRBJ1-3, with 8 bases lining up with TRBD1. Germline values: CDR1 SGHKS, CDR2 YYEKEE (reference sequence). This CDR3 has 16 residues. J was trimmed by 0 bases and V by 3 bases; bases with no gene match: 5. This CDR3 is CASSWGTGGSGNTIYF. The CDR3 DNA reads TGTGCCAGCAGCTGGGGAACAGGGGGCTCTGGAAACACCATATATTTT.

The V gene is TRBV6-5, the J gene TRBJ2-7, with TRBD2 matching 10 bases. Germline V gene sequence: CDR1 MNHEY, CDR2 SVGAGI. This CDR3 spans 14 amino acids. Losses at the gene ends were 6 bases for V and 4 bases for J; bases not matched to a gene: 6. In DNA, the CDR3 is TGTGCCAGCAGACCGGGACTAGCGAATTACGAGCAGTACGTC. Its translation is CASRPGLANYEQYV.

The chain has TRBV2 and TRBJ2-3; 9 nucleotides line up with TRBD2. The CDR3 has 15 amino acids. V trimming: 5 bases; J trimming: 5 bases; junction bases outside the gene matches: 8. CDR1 and CDR2 (germline): SNHLY, FYNNEI. CDR3 residues: CASSPLAGTGDTQYF. In DNA form, the CDR3 reads TGTGCCAGCAGTCCCCTAGCGGGGACGGGAGATACGCAGTATTTT.

V usage is TRBV6-6 and J usage is TRBJ2-6; D remains unclear. V was pared by 2 bases and J by 0 bases, with 5 bases between. The CDR3 is made up of 15 amino acids. The germline V gene has CDR1 MNHNY and CDR2 SVGAGI (reference sequence). This CDR3 is CASSYLSSGANVLTF. The CDR3 nucleotides read TGTGCCAGCAGTTACCTGAGCTCTGGGGCCAACGTCCTGACTTTC.

Here the CDR3 reads CASSFWGGETQYF. For the CDR3, the DNA is TGTGCCAGCAGCTTCTGGGGGGGCGAGACCCAGTACTTC. This chain links TRBV11-2 with TRBJ2-5; weak D call: TRBD2 (7 bases). There are 13 residues in the CDR3. Trimming left V 3 bases short and J 5 bases short, with 10 bases between. Germline V gene data show CDR1 as SGHAT and CDR2 as FQNNGV.

The chain recombines TRBV19 with TRBJ1-1; D uncertain. V was clipped by 10 bases and J by 1 base, with 10 bases between them. The CDR3 covers 12 residues. CDR1 is LNHDA, CDR2 SQIVND, per germline (reference sequence). The CDR3 coding sequence is TGTGCCACCAGTTGGGCGAACACTGAAGCTTTCTTT. Translation gives CATSWANTEAFF.

On this clone itself: This sample includes further DNA sequences coding for the same CDR3. The chain couples TRBV28 to TRBJ1-6, with a tentative D call TRBD1 (5 bases). This CDR3 is built from 14 residues. Trimming removed 2 bases at V and 5 bases at J, with 7 bases between. The V gene's germline CDR1 is MDHEN and CDR2 SYDVKM. The CDR3 sequence is CASSLPGNNSPLHF. The CDR3 bases are TGTGCCAGCAGTTTACCAGGGAATAATTCACCCCTCCACTTT.

The chain combines TRBV5-8 with TRBJ2-7; 8 positions match TRBD2. V gave up 2 bases and J gave up 0 bases; unmatched junction bases: 7. Per germline, CDR1 SGHTS and CDR2 YDEGEE. The CDR3 has 16 residues. The CDR3 protein is CASSFLAGRSSYEQYV. DNA of the CDR3: TGTGCCAGCAGCTTCCTAGCGGGTAGGAGCTCCTACGAGCAGTACGTC.

The CDR3 loop reads CASSLIGQGSYEQYF. Here the CDR3 DNA reads TGTGCCAGCAGCTTAATCGGACAGGGGTCCTACGAGCAGTACTTC. V usage is TRBV7-9 and J usage is TRBJ2-7; 9 nucleotides line up with TRBD1. The CDR3 sequence is 15 residues long. V lost 2 bases and J lost 1; bases outside the gene matches: 3. Germline V CDR1 and CDR2: SEHNR, FQNEAQ (reference sequence). The complete variable domain, with remaining parts taken from reference TRBV7-9 and TRBJ2-7, reads DTGVSQNPRHKITKRGQNVTFRCDPISEHNRLYWYRQTLGQGPEFLTYFQNEAQLEKSRLLSDRFSAERPKGSFSTLEIQRTEQGDSAMYLCASSLIGQGSYEQYFGPGTRLTVT.

V usage is TRBV7-9 and J usage is TRBJ1-4; D may be TRBD1 (5 bases). CDR1 and CDR2 from the germline V gene are SEHNR and FQNEAQ (reference sequence). The CDR3 sequence is 16 residues long. V lost 5 bases and J 3 bases, leaving 16 bases between the germline ends. The CDR3 DNA reads as TGTGCCAGCAGCCCCCAGTCAGGGATTCCTAATGAAAAACTGTTTTTT. Protein product: CASSPQSGIPNEKLFF.

This rearrangement joins TRBV19 to TRBJ1-1, with TRBD1 matching 7 bases. CDR1 is LNHDA and CDR2 is SQIVND in the germline V gene (reference sequence). Losses at the gene ends were 6 bases for V and 2 bases for J; bases not matched to a gene: 6. The CDR3 extends over 14 amino acids. CDR3 nucleotide sequence: TGTGCCAGTAGGGAGACAGGGTCTAACACTGAAGCTTTCTTT. Its translation: CASRETGSNTEAFF.

V is TRBV6-5 and J is TRBJ2-2; D remains ambiguous. The V gene's germline CDR1 is MNHEY and CDR2 SVGAGI. CDR3 length: 13 amino acids. The V end was cut by 4 bases, the J end by 8 bases, with 11 bases between. The CDR3 DNA sequence: TGTGCCAGCAGTTCCACAATTGCTGGGGAGCTGTTTTTT. Protein product: CASSSTIAGELFF.

V usage is TRBV2 and J usage is TRBJ1-2, with a tentative D call TRBD1 (6 bases). Germline V lookup: CDR1 SNHLY, CDR2 FYNNEI. V was trimmed by 11 bases and J by 4 bases, leaving 23 bases between them. This CDR3 is built from 15 residues. The CDR3 DNA reads as TGTGCCGGCACCTTACAGGGAACCTTATCCTATGGCTACACCTTC. The encoded protein is CAGTLQGTLSYGYTF.

V and J are TRBV28 and TRBJ1-4; D perhaps matches TRBD1 (5 bases). Trimming removed 5 bases at V and 2 bases at J, with 12 bases between. Germline V gene lookup returns CDR1 MDHEN and CDR2 SYDVKM. This CDR3 region has 15 residues. CDR3 sequence: CASSPPGVTNEKLFF. The CDR3 coding sequence is TGTGCCAGCAGTCCCCCGGGGGTTACTAATGAAAAACTGTTTTTT. The full variable domain, rest sourced from reference TRBV28 and TRBJ1-4, is DVKVTQSSRYLVKRTGEKVFLECVQDMDHENMFWYRQDPGLGLRLIYFSYDVKMKEKGDIPEGYSVSREKKERFSLILESASTNQTSMYLCASSPPGVTNEKLFFGSGTQLSVL.

This chain connects TRBV27 to TRBJ1-1; TRBD1 aligns across 7 bases. The length of the CDR3 is 14 residues. From germline, CDR1 is MNHEY and CDR2 SMNVEV (reference sequence). Trimming took 5 bases from V and 7 from J; bases not matched to a gene: 10. This CDR3 reads CASSPNLRTGEAFF. The CDR3 DNA reads as TGTGCCAGCAGTCCCAACCTTCGGACAGGTGAAGCTTTCTTT.